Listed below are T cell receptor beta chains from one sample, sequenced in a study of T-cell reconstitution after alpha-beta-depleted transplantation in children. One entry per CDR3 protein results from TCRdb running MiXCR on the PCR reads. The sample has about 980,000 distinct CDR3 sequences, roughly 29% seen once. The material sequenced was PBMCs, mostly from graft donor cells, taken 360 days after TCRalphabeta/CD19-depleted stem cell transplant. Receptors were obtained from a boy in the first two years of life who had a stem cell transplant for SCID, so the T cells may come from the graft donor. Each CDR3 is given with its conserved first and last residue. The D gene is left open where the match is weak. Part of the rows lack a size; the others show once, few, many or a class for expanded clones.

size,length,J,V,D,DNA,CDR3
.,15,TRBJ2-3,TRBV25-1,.,TGTGCCAGCAGTGAATGGCGGGTTAGCACAGATACGCAGTATTTT,CASSEWRVSTDTQYF
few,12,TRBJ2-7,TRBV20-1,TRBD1,TGCAGTGCCGGGACAGTGTCCTACGAGCAGTACTTC,CSAGTVSYEQYF
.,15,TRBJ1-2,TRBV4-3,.,TGCGCCAGCAGCCAAGAACGGATGATAGACTATGGCTACACCTTC,CASSQERMIDYGYTF
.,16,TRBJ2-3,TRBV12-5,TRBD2,TGTGCTAGTGGTTCCACTAGCGGGGAGGGTACAGATACGCAGTATTTT,CASGSTSGEGTDTQYF
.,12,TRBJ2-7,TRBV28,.,TGTGCCAGCAGTTCCCCCCGTCTCGGGCAGTACTTC,CASSSPRLGQYF
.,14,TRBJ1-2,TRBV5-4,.,TGTGCCAGCAGCTCCCGACTGACCGCCTATGGCTACACCTTC,CASSSRLTAYGYTF
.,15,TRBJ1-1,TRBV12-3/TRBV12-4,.,TGTGCCAGCAGTTTAAGGGGGGGACAGAACACTGAAGCTTTCTTT,CASSLRGGQNTEAFF
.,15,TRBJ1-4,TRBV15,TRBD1,TGTGCCACCAGCAGAGCGACAGGGCCAAGCGAAAAACTGTTTTTT,CATSRATGPSEKLFF
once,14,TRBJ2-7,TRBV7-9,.,TGTGCCAGCAGCCCTTCGGCCGCTTCCTACGAGCAGTACTTC,CASSPSAASYEQYF
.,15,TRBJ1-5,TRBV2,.,TGTGCCAGCAGTTATTACAGTGGGAAGTATCAGCCCCAGCATTTT,CASSYYSGKYQPQHF
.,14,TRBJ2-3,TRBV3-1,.,TGTGCCAGCAGCCAACTCCCTCTTACGGTTACGCAGTATTTT,CASSQLPLTVTQYF
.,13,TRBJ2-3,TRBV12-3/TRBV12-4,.,TGTGCCAGCAGGACCAGTATTGAGGCGGCGCAGTATTTT,CASRTSIEAAQYF
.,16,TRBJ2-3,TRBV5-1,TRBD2,TGCGCCAGCAGCAGACTAGCGGCTCCAGGGGCAGATACGCAGTATTTT,CASSRLAAPGADTQYF
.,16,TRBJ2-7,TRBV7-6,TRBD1,TGTGCCAGCAGCACCCACCGGGACAGGGCAACCTACGAGCAGTACTTC,CASSTHRDRATYEQYF
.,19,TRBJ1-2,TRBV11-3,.,TGTGCCAGCAGCTTAGGAAGGGGTAGGGCGAGGAGTCAGAACTATGGCTACACCTTC,CASSLGRGRARSQNYGYTF
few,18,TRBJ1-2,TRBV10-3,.,TGTGCCATCAGTGTAGATGGAGGACTTTGGGTGAAAGATGAAGGCTACACCTTC,CAISVDGGLWVKDEGYTF
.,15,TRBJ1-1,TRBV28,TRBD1,TGTGCCAGCAGTTTATACGGACAGGGGAACACTGAAGCTTTCTTT,CASSLYGQGNTEAFF
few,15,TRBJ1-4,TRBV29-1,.,TGCAGCGTTGTTGGGTTCGGGGCAACTAATGAAAAACTGTTTTTT,CSVVGFGATNEKLFF
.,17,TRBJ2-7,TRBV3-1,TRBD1,TGTGCCAGCAGCTACAACTTACCGGGACAGGGGAACTACGAGCAGTACTTC,CASSYNLPGQGNYEQYF
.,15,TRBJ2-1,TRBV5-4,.,TGTGCCAGCAGGCCTTTAGGGGGACGGCCCAATGAGCAGTTCTTC,CASRPLGGRPNEQFF
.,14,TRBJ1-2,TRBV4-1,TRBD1,TGCGCCAGCAGCCACCTGCAGGGGGCGGAGGGCTACACCTTC,CASSHLQGAEGYTF
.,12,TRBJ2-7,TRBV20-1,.,TGCAGTGCTCGCAGGACCACCTACGAGCAGTACTTC,CSARRTTYEQYF
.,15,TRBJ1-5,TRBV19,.,TGTGCCAGTAGTATGGCCGGGGTGAACAATCAGCCCCAGCATTTT,CASSMAGVNNQPQHF